Given below is one T cell receptor (beta chain) in context. Authors' analysis steps: Reference gene primer amplification gave nucleated cell count estimates. Assay: immunoSEQ multiplex PCR; the TCRdb copy retains only in-frame clones and omits some. D and trimming were read from the DNA, whereas the V and J calls and clone size are those reported in that table. This table has 200,000 to 300,000 clones, about 83% appearing once. The sample originates from a study of blood T cell repertoires in COVID-19. Study at large: Samples representing acute and convalescent COVID-19 were sourced from the United States, Italy and Spain. Sample material is recorded as cDNA or gDNA derived from T cells, B-cell-depleted T cells, or PBMCs.

The CDR3 covers 13 residues. V was pared by 1 base and J by 13 bases, with 7 bases of the junction left unmatched. The germline V gene has CDR1 MNHEY and CDR2 SMNVEV (reference sequence). This sequence originates from a human donor in a cohort sampled during active COVID-19. Input material: peripheral blood. J is TRBJ1-1 and V is TRBV27; TRBD1 matches 9 bases. CDR3 in DNA: TGTGCCAGCAGTTTATGGGACAGGGAGCGGGTTTTCTTT. Its translation: CASSLWDRERVFF.